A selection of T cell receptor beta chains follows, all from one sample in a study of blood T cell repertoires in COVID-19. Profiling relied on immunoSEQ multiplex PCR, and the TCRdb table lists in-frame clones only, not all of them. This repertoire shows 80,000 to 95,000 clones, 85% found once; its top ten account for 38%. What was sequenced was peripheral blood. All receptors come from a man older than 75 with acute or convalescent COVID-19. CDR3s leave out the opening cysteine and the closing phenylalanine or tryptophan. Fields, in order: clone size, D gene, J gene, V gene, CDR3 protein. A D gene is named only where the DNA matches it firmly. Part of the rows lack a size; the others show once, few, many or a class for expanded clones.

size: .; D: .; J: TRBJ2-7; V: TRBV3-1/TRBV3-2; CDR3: ASSQDRGISYEQY
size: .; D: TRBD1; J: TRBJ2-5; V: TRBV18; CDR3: ASSPGTGGLQETQY
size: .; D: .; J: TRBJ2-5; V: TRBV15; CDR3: ATSRGQKGETQY
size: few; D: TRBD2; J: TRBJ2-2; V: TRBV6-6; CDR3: ASTIRRGLGTGELF
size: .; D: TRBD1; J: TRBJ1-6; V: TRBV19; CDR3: ASSIGAGGNSPLH
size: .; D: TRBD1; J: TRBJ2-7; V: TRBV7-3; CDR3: ASSLTGTGSYEQY
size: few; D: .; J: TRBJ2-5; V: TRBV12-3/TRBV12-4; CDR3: ASSLTQETQY
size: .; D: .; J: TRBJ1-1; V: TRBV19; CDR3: ASSRWAEEAF
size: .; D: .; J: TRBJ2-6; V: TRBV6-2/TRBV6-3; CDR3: ASSYSILRRSSGANVLT
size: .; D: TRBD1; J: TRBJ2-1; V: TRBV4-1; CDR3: ASSQQDRGLVGSGIGEQF
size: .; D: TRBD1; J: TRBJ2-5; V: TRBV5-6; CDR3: ASSLTRGPETQY